These 18 T cell receptor beta chains were all obtained from the same sample, sequenced in a study of T cell repertoires in cytomegalovirus infection. MiXCR was run by TCRdb on the reads, yielding one entry per CDR3 protein. The sample lists about 890,000 distinct CDR3 sequences; less than 40% were seen once. No antigens are known for them. The starting material was cultured CD8+ T cells from PBMCs, obtained from culture after CMV antigen stimulation. The receptors derive from a human donor in good health (CMV status not recorded). Some clones in this sample may be carry-over from other donors' samples.

This clonotype occurred a few times. V is TRBV5-4 and J is TRBJ2-1, with D perhaps being TRBD1 or TRBD2 (5 bases each). The ends were cut back, 3 bases at V and 3 bases at J, with 7 bases in the middle. The CDR3 is made up of 13 amino acids. CDR1 is SGHNT and CDR2 is YYREEE in the germline V gene (reference sequence). The CDR3 spells CASSWGNYNEQFF. Written as DNA, the CDR3 is TGTGCCAGCAGCTGGGGGAACTACAATGAGCAGTTCTTC.

Of note for this clonotype: The junction departs from the called germline gene at one end, perhaps through a read error. The chain uses TRBV7-2 and TRBJ2-1; tentative D call: TRBD2 (5 bases). Germline CDR1 and CDR2: SGHTA and FQGNSA. The CDR3 length is 17 residues. CDR3 region: CARSSWVLDLLSNEQFF. The CDR3 coding sequence is TGTGCCAGGAGCTCGTGGGTACTAGATCTATTGTCCAATGAGCAGTTCTTC.

This chain uses TRBV7-8 with TRBJ2-2; D gene uncertain. V was trimmed by 5 bases and J by 8 bases, leaving 9 bases between them. CDR3 length: 12 amino acids. CDR1 and CDR2 (germline): SGHVS, FQNEAQ. The CDR3 sequence: CASSLAWGELFF. Written as DNA, the CDR3 is TGTGCCAGCAGCCTCGCCTGGGGGGAGCTGTTTTTT.

This clonotype was seen many times. The rearrangement uses TRBV19 and TRBJ2-3; possibly TRBD2 for D (6 bases). This CDR3 has 16 residues. Germline loops: CDR1 LNHDA, CDR2 SQIVND (reference sequence). Trimming took off 3 bases at V and 3 bases at J, with 16 bases between the two ends. CDR3 coding DNA: TGTGCCAGTAGTATGGAGGAGGGCTCCTCTACAGATACGCAGTATTTT. The encoded protein is CASSMEEGSSTDTQYF.

This clonotype was seen a single time. This sequence joins TRBV6-6 and TRBJ2-1, with TRBD1 matching 9 bases. From germline, CDR1 is MNHNY and CDR2 SVGAGI (reference sequence). The J segment lost 7 bases and the V segment lost 2 bases, leaving 9 bases of the junction unmatched. The CDR3 extends over 16 amino acids. CDR3 coding DNA: TGTGCCAGCAGTTACCCACCGGGACAGGGAGTAAATGAGCAGTTCTTC. It specifies CASSYPPGQGVNEQFF.

This clonotype was counted between two and nine times. The CDR3 region has the DNA TGTGCCAGCAGTTTGGAGGAGCAGTTCTTC. Its protein product is CASSLEEQFF. The V and J genes are TRBV12-3 or TRBV12-4 and TRBJ2-1; D uncertain. The V end lost 3 bases, the J end lost 10 bases, and 4 bases lay between the germline ends. The CDR3 contains 10 residues.

CDR3 nucleotide sequence: TGTGCCATCAGTGAGTCGGAGTCTAGCACAGATACGCAGTATTTT. Translating gives CAISESESSTDTQYF. This sequence joins TRBV10-3 and TRBJ2-3; D unresolved. CDR3 length equals 15 residues. Looked up from germline, CDR1 is ENHRY and CDR2 is SYGVKD. The V end lost 0 bases, the J end lost 0 bases, and 7 bases lay between the germline ends.

The CDR3 coding sequence is TGCGCCAGCAGCCTATACCAGGAGGCTCTAGGAGATGAGCAGTTCTTC. It translates to CASSLYQEALGDEQFF. V is TRBV4-1 and J is TRBJ2-1; maybe TRBD2 (5 bases). V dropped 4 bases and J dropped 8 bases, with 21 bases sitting between them. CDR3 length equals 16 residues. CDR1 and CDR2 (germline): MGHRA, YSYEKL.

The V and J genes are TRBV7-9 and TRBJ2-5; 8 positions match TRBD1. Germline V gene sequence: CDR1 SEHNR, CDR2 FQNEAQ (reference sequence). The CDR3 spans 15 residues. Unmatched junction bases numbered 7, after V lost 5 bases and J lost 2 bases. CDR3 residues: CASSLDRAYQETQYF. The CDR3 coding sequence is TGTGCCAGCAGCCTGGACAGGGCGTATCAAGAGACCCAGTACTTC.

The genes are TRBV7-9 and TRBJ2-3; 10 nucleotides match TRBD1. Germline assignment: CDR1 SEHNR and CDR2 FQNEAQ (reference sequence). The CDR3 runs 20 residues. The ends lost 1 base at V and 3 bases at J; junction bases unmatched: 16. For the CDR3, the DNA is TGTGCCAGCAGCTTAGTCATACTGGGGTCCGGGACAGGGGTTACAGATACGCAGTATTTT. This codes for CASSLVILGSGTGVTDTQYF.

There are many counts of this clonotype. V gene TRBV18 combines with J gene TRBJ2-7; tentatively, D is TRBD1 (6 bases). V was cut by 5 bases and J by 0 bases, with 11 bases left in between. Germline loops: CDR1 KGHSH, CDR2 LQKENI. CDR3 size: 14 residues. Here the CDR3 reads CASSGDTSSYEQYF. In DNA form, the CDR3 reads TGTGCCAGCTCAGGGGACACCTCCTCCTACGAGCAGTACTTC.

The chain links TRBV9 to TRBJ2-5; 8 bases map to TRBD2. The trim removed 2 bases at V and 0 bases at J, leaving 3 bases unmatched. This CDR3 spans 15 amino acids. Germline-derived CDR1 and CDR2 are SGDLS and YYNGEE. CDR3 nucleotides: TGTGCCAGCAGCGTCGCTAGCGGGTACCAAGAGACCCAGTACTTC. Protein: CASSVASGYQETQYF.

This clonotype was picked up many times. The chain couples TRBV7-3 to TRBJ1-2, with D perhaps TRBD1 (6 bases). CDR1 and CDR2 (germline): SGHTA, FQGTGA. The V end was cut by 2 bases, the J end by 4 bases, with 8 bases between. This CDR3 region has 13 residues. The CDR3 is CASSLGTSYGYTF. The CDR3 DNA reads TGTGCCAGCAGCTTAGGGACATCCTATGGCTACACCTTC.

This chain links TRBV7-9 with TRBJ2-3; a possible D gene is TRBD2 (5 bases). The CDR3 sequence is 14 residues long. V was clipped by 6 bases and J by 2 bases, with 12 bases between them. The germline V gene has CDR1 SEHNR and CDR2 FQNEAQ (reference sequence). The CDR3 nucleotides are TGTGCCAGCAGGACGGGATATCTCACAGATACGCAGTATTTT. Its translation is CASRTGYLTDTQYF.

The chain carries TRBV7-6 and TRBJ2-5; D call uncertain. Trimming cost V 5 bases and J 2 bases, with 12 bases left between them. This CDR3 contains 14 residues. CDR1 and CDR2 from the germline V gene are SGHVS and FNYEAQ. CDR3 in DNA: TGTGCCAGCAGCCCCGGGTCTCGTCAAGAGACCCAGTACTTC. Its translation is CASSPGSRQETQYF.

The chain combines TRBV7-2 with TRBJ1-6; the D gene is possibly TRBD1 (6 bases). The CDR3 is 13 amino acids. Germline-derived CDR1 and CDR2 are SGHTA and FQGNSA. The ends were cut back, 1 base at V and 8 bases at J, with 6 bases in the middle. CDR3 coding DNA: TGTGCCAGCAGCTTAGACAGGGATTCACCCCTCCACTTT. Residues: CASSLDRDSPLHF. The entire variable domain, with the rest obtained from reference TRBV7-2 and TRBJ1-6, is as follows: GAGVSQSPSNKVTEKGKDVELRCDPISGHTALYWYRQSLGQGLEFLIYFQGNSAPDKSGLPSDRFSAERTGGSVSTLTIQRTQQEDSAVYLCASSLDRDSPLHFGNGTRLTVT.

There are a few counts of this clonotype. CDR3 nucleotides: TGTGCCAGCAGTTTATCATTTGGCAGACTGAACACTGAAGCTTTCTTT. It codes for CASSLSFGRLNTEAFF. The chain recombines TRBV27 with TRBJ1-1; D not certain. This CDR3 spans 16 amino acids. The germline V and J ends were trimmed by 0 bases and 0 bases, with 11 bases remaining between them. In germline, CDR1 is MNHEY, CDR2 SMNVEV (reference sequence).

This clonotype was seen repeatedly, ten times or more. The chain is built from TRBV4-1 and TRBJ2-1; no clear D. Deletions cut 0 bases from V and 3 bases from J, with 15 bases between. CDR3 size: 17 residues. CDR1 is MGHRA and CDR2 is YSYEKL in the germline V gene. CDR3 in DNA: TGCGCCAGCAGCCAAGACCTTAACGTCAAACTCTACAATGAGCAGTTCTTC. Translating it yields CASSQDLNVKLYNEQFF.